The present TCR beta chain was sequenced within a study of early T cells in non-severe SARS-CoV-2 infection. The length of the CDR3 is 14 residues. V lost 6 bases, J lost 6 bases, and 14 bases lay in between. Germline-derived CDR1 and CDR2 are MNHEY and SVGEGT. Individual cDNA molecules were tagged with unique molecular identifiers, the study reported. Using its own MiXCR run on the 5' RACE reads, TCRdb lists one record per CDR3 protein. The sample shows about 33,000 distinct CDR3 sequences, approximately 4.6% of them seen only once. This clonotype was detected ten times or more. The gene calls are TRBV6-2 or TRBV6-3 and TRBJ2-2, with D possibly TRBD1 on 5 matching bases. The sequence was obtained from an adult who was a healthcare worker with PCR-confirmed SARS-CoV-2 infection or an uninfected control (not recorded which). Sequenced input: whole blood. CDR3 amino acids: CASRETGGPGELFF. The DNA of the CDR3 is TGTGCCAGCAGGGAAACAGGTGGACCCGGGGAGCTGTTTTTT.